The TCR beta chain described here comes from a study of blood T cell repertoires in COVID-19. Study-wide background: Samples taken during acute and convalescent COVID-19 were collected in the United States, Italy and Spain. PBMCs, B-cell-depleted T cells, or T cells provided the cDNA or gDNA that made up the material.

The CDR3 is made up of 14 amino acids. CDR1 and CDR2 from the germline V gene are MGHDK and SYGVNS. Trimming pared 4 bases from V and 7 bases from J, leaving 14 bases between. Assay used: immunoSEQ multiplex PCR; TCRdb lists only in-frame clones, some missing. The sample yields about 59,000 clones, roughly 84% seen once. The chain has TRBV25-1 and TRBJ2-1; possible D gene TRBD2, 6 bases. This sequence was found in an older man in a cohort sampled during active COVID-19. Sequencing was performed on peripheral blood. The CDR3 bases are TGTGCCAGCAGTGGGGGACTTCGCCCTAATGAGCAGTTCTTC. Residues: CASSGGLRPNEQFF. Looking up the rest from reference TRBV25-1 and TRBJ2-1 gives the full variable domain: EADIYQTPRYLVIGTGKKITLECSQTMGHDKMYWYQQDPGMELHLIHYSYGVNSTEKGDLSSESTVSRIRTEHFPLTLESARPSHTSQYLCASSGGLRPNEQFFGPGTRLTVL.